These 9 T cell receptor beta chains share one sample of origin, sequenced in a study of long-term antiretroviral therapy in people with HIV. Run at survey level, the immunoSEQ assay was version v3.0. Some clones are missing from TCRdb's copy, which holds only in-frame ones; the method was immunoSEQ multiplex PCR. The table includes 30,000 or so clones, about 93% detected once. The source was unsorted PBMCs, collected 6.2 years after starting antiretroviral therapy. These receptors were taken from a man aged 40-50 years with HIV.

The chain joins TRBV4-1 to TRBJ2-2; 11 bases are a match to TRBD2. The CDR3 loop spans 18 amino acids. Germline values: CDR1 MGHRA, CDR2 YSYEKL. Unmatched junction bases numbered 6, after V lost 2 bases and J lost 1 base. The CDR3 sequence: CASSQFPLAGGNTGELFF. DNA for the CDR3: TGCGCCAGCAGCCAATTCCCTCTAGCGGGGGGGAACACCGGGGAGCTGTTTTTT.

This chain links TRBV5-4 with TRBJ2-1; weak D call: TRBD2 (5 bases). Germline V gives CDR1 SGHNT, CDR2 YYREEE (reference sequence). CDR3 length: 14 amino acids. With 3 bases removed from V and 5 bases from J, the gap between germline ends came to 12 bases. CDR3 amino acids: CASSWGLRDNEQFF. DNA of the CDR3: TGTGCCAGCAGCTGGGGTCTGAGGGACAATGAGCAGTTCTTC.

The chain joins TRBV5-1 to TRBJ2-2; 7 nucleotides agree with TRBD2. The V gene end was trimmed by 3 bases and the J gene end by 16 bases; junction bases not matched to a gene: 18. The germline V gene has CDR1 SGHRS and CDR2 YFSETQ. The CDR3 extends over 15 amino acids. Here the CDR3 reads CASSSSPGTTIGGFF. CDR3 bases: TGCGCCAGCAGCTCGAGTCCCGGGACTACGATCGGGGGGTTTTTT.

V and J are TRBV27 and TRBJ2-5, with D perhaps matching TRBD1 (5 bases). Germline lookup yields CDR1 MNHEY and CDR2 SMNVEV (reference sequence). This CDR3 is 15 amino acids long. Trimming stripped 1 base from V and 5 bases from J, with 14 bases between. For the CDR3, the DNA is TGTGCCAGCAGTTTATTTGCTTGGGGCCAGGAGACCCAGTACTTC. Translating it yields CASSLFAWGQETQYF.

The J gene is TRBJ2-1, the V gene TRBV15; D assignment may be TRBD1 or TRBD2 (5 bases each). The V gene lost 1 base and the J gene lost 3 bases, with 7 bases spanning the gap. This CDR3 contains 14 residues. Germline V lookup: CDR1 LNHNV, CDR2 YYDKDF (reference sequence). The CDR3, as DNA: TGTGCCACCAGCAGAGGTGGGGGCTACAATGAGCAGTTCTTC. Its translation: CATSRGGGYNEQFF.

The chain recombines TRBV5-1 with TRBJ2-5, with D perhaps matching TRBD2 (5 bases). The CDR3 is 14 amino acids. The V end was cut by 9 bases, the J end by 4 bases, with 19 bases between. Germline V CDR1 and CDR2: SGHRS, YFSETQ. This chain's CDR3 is CATSYMGVGETQYF. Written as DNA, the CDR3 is TGCGCCACCTCATACATGGGAGTGGGAGAGACCCAGTACTTC.

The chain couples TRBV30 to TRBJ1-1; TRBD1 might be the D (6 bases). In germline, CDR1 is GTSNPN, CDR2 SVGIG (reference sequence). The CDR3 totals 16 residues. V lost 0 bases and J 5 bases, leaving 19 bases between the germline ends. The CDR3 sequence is CAWSVFGGLGETEAFF. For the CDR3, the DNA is TGTGCCTGGAGTGTGTTCGGGGGGCTAGGGGAAACTGAAGCTTTCTTT.

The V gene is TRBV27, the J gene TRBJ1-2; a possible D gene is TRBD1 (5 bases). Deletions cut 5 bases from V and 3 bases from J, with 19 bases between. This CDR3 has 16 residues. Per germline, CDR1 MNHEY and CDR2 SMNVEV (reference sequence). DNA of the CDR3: TGTGCCAGCAGTCCTCCGCCGGGACGAGCCTACTATGGCTACACCTTC. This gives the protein CASSPPPGRAYYGYTF.

DNA of the CDR3: TGTGCCAGCAGACAATCCCCGGACCCGCCAGATACGCAGTATTTT. This sequence encodes CASRQSPDPPDTQYF. The chain combines TRBV7-2 with TRBJ2-3; D call uncertain. CDR1 SGHTA and CDR2 FQGNSA come from the germline V gene. The ends were cut back, 6 bases at V and 4 bases at J, with 17 bases in the middle. The CDR3 is made up of 15 amino acids.